The TCR beta chain under discussion was sequenced for a study of blood T cell repertoires in COVID-19. Study-level background: T cells, B-cell-depleted T cells, or PBMCs supplied cDNA or gDNA.

The V and J ends lost 1 base and 2 bases, in that order; junction bases with no gene match: 6. The CDR3 consists of 16 residues. Germline CDR1 reads SGHRS; CDR2 reads YFSETQ. In the study's own analysis: Researchers report that nucleated cell counts were estimated from reference gene primer amplification. Sequenced by immunoSEQ multiplex PCR; TCRdb stores in-frame clones only, minus some. Clonal size and the V and J genes are those of that table, whereas D and trimming came from the DNA. The table shows about 270,000 clones, with 75% to 95% occurring only once. Those enrolled, adults aged roughly 18 to 89 years, came from roughly 23 US areas. A COVID-19 case had been met by exposed participants during the 2 weeks before study entry.

The sequence came from a man between 35 and 55 years old who had been exposed to COVID-19. Sequenced: PBMCs or T cells enriched from blood (not recorded which). This chain uses TRBV5-1 with TRBJ2-3; the match to TRBD2 covers 8 bases. The CDR3 nucleotides are TGCGCCAGCAGCTTGTACGGGAGGGGCTCCACAGATACGCAGTATTTT. Its protein is CASSLYGRGSTDTQYF.